The subject of this entry is one T cell receptor beta chain. The sample belongs to a study of blood T cell repertoires in COVID-19. Study background: The origin of the acute and convalescent COVID-19 samples was the United States, Italy and Spain.

Assay: immunoSEQ multiplex PCR; the TCRdb copy retains only in-frame clones and omits some. This sample has 250,000 to 350,000 clones, with roughly 88% found just once. Trimming removed 4 bases from V and 9 bases from J, with 19 bases in between. The CDR3 is 16 residues long. The germline V gene encodes CDR1 MGHRA and CDR2 YSYEKL. The V gene is TRBV4-1, the J gene TRBJ1-6; the D gene is possibly TRBD1 (6 bases). Sequencing input: peripheral blood. The sequence came from a woman aged 45 to 65 with active or convalescent COVID-19. The CDR3: CASSLEQGGIGSPLHF. The CDR3 region has the DNA TGCGCCAGCAGCCTAGAACAGGGTGGGATAGGTTCACCCCTCCACTTT.